The source of this T cell receptor beta chain is a study of HIV-infected children after antiretroviral therapy interruption. Specified treatment: PENTA 11 planned treatment interruption arm or continuous ART arm. V was pared by 2 bases and J by 9 bases, with 23 bases between. Germline loops: CDR1 MNHNY, CDR2 SVGAGI (reference sequence). The CDR3 runs 16 residues. Findings of the study overall: The CD45RA+ naive sort may contain some EMRA or stem memory cells. The Gini coefficient of naive CD4+ repertoires rose, returning to baseline by 3 years. After treatment interruption started, naive CD4+ CDR3 overlap across time points dropped.

RNA-based 3' RACE libraries used unique molecular identifiers. MiXCR, run by TCRdb on the 3' RACE reads, gives a single entry per CDR3 protein. There are about 89,000 distinct CDR3 sequences in the sample; around 6.9% occur only once, and around 1.1% lies in the top ten. This clonotype was counted at least ten times. Its antigen is as yet unknown. The V call is TRBV6-6, the J call TRBJ2-7; D might be TRBD1 (5 bases). The specimen comprised CD45RA+ CD4+ T cells from PBMCs, pooled from several time points, sampled from a donor given antiretroviral therapy, either interrupted or continuous. Stated subset: naive CD4+ CD45RA+ CD45RO- T cells. The receptor was isolated from a pool of human donors with HIV. CDR3 loop: CASSYPQGIRVGVQYF. The CDR3, as DNA: TGTGCCAGCAGTTACCCCCAGGGAATCAGGGTGGGTGTGCAGTACTTC.